This T cell receptor (beta chain) appears in the sequencing data of a study of OX40 agonist ivuxolimab in advanced cancers. Study-wide context: Partial responses were seen in three patients, one with hepatocellular carcinoma and two with cutaneous melanoma. Study outcomes and limitations: Clonal expansion from baseline to week 6 occurred in both CD4+ and CD8+ T cells.

This CDR3 has 14 amino acids. V was pared by 3 bases and J by 6 bases, with 13 bases between. Per germline, CDR1 MNHNS and CDR2 SASEGT. Measured with immunoSEQ multiplex PCR; TCRdb has only the in-frame clones, and not every one. The data contain under 85,000 clones, 78% of them singletons. As concerns this clone: Its antigen is undetermined.

Sequences were derived from CD4+ or CD8+ T cells sorted from blood, sampled in a trial of the OX40 agonist ivuxolimab. This chain connects TRBV6-1 to TRBJ2-3, with D perhaps TRBD1 (5 bases). This receptor was taken from an adult with an advanced solid tumor such as melanoma, head and neck, liver or kidney cancer. The CDR3 sequence is CASSEGQEIDTQYF. The CDR3 coding sequence is TGTGCCAGCAGTGAGGGGCAGGAAATCGATACGCAGTATTTT.